This T cell receptor beta chain is drawn from a study of blood T cell repertoires in COVID-19. The wider study: Sites across the United States, Italy and Spain contributed samples from acute and convalescent COVID-19.

Assay used: immunoSEQ multiplex PCR; TCRdb lists only in-frame clones, some missing. The sample consists of approximately 150,000 clones, almost 80% of them appearing once. The length of the CDR3 is 14 residues. V trimming: 6 bases; J trimming: 3 bases; junction bases outside the gene matches: 6. The germline V gene encodes CDR1 SGHRS and CDR2 YFSETQ. This rearrangement joins TRBV5-1 to TRBJ2-3; TRBD1 agrees at 8 bases. The receptor comes from a man between 50 and 59 years old with active or convalescent COVID-19. The sequenced sample consisted of peripheral blood. The CDR3 here is CASTRQGYTDTQYF. For the CDR3, the DNA is TGCGCCAGCACCCGACAGGGGTATACAGATACGCAGTATTTT.